This record concerns one T cell receptor beta chain sequence. What it binds is not known. The sample originates from a study of vaccination effects on CD4 cells after COVID-19. Study-wide results and limits: Limitations: small convalescent group and missing early post-infection timepoints.

This CDR3 contains 14 residues. Between the trimmed V and J ends, which lost 0 bases and 4 bases, there was a span of 8 bases. Germline V gene data show CDR1 as LGHNA and CDR2 as YNFKEQ. Before sequencing, viral peptide pools were used by the ViraFEST assay to expand antigen-specific CD4+ T cells. Investigators separated out CD4+ T cells once less than 11 days of culture had passed. Fresh IL-2-containing medium replaced half the medium on days 3 and 7. Libraries were prepared by immunoSEQ multiplex PCR; TCRdb keeps only in-frame clonotypes and omits some of them. In the table there are about 8,100 clones, 65% to 75% of which are singletons.

The sample in question was CD4+ T cells from PBMCs cultured with HCoV-229E spike peptides, obtained before COVID-19 vaccination. This sequence joins TRBV4-2 and TRBJ2-3; possibly TRBD1 for D (5 bases). The source is a human donor who received a COVID-19 vaccine. Here the CDR3 DNA reads TGTGCCAGCAGCCAAGAGAAGGGGTCAGATACGCAGTATTTT. Its protein product is CASSQEKGSDTQYF.